This T cell receptor (beta chain) appears in the sequencing data of a study of blood T cells in healthy people across ages. With respect to this clonotype: The antigen is unknown.

Primed by a sample-barcoded 5' primer and a J-beta primer mix, a second PCR proceeded for roughly 7 to 12 cycles. One entry per CDR3 protein results from TCRdb running MiXCR on the 5' RACE reads. Seen here are fewer than 1,200,000 distinct CDR3 sequences, under 30% observed once, and the top ten hold approximately 0.71%. Whole-study findings and limits: TCR beta diversity per million T cells fell roughly linearly with age.

V dropped 3 bases and J dropped 2 bases, with 9 bases sitting between them. The CDR3 length is 15 residues. The germline CDR1 and CDR2 sequences are SGDLS and YYNGEE. The sample also formed part of further work on T cells of mothers and their children. That source reports: Barcodes for each sample and 2-4 random nucleotides were added by the M1S primer used in the second PCR.

This receptor was identified in a girl aged 2 to 10 in good health. The rearrangement links TRBV9 to TRBJ2-6; TRBD1 might be the D (6 bases). Sample: blood. In DNA form, the CDR3 reads TGTGCCAGCAGCGGGTACAGGGCTGGGGCCAACGTCCTGACTTTC. It codes for CASSGYRAGANVLTF.